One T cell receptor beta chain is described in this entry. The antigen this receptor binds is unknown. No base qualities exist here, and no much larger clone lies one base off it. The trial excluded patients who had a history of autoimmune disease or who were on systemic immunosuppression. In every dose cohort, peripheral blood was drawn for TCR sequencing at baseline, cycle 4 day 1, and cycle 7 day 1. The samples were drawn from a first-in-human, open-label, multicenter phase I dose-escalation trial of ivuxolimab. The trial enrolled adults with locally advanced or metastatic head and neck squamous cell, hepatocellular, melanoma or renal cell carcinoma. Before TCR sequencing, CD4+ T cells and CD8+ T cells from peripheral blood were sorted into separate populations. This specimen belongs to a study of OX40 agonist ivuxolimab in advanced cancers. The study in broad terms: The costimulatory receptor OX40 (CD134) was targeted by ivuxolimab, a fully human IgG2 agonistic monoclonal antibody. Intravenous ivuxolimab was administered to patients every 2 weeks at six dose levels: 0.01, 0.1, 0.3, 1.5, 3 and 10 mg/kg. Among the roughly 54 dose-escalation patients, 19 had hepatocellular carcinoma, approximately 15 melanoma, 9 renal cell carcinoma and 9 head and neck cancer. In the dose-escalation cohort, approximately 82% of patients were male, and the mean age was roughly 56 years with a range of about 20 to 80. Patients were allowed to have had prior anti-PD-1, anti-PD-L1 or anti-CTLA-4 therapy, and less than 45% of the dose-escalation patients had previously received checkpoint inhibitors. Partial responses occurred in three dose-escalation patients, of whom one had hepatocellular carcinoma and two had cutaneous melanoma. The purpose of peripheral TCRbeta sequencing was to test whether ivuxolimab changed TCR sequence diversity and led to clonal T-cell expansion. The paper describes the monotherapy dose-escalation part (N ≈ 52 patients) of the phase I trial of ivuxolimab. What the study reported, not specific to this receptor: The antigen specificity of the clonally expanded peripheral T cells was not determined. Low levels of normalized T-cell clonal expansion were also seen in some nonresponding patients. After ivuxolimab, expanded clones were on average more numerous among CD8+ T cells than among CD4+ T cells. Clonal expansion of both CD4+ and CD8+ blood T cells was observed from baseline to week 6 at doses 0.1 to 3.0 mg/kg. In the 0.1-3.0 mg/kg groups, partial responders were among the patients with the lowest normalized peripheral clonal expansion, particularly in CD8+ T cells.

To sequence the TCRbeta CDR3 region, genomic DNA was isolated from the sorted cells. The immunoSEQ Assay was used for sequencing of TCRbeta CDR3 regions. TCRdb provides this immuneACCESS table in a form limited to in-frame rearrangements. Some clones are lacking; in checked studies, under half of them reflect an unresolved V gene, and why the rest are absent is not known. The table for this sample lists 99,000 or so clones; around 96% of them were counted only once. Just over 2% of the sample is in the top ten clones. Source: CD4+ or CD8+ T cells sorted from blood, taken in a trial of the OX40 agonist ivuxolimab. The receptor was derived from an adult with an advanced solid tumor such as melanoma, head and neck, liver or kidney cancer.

The DNA is as follows: TGTGCCAGCAGTTTATCCCAACCGGGTAGCTACAATGAGCAGTTCTTC. The encoded protein is CASSLSQPGSYNEQFF. Here the chain combines TRBV28 and TRBJ2-1; the D gene lacks a confident call. Relative to germline, V is 1 base shorter and J is 3 bases shorter, with 13 bases between their ends. From the cysteine through the phenylalanine, the CDR3 covers 16 amino acids. The DNA shown is the 48-base CDR3, in frame from base 1. Per the germline V gene, MDHEN is the CDR1 and SYDVKM is the CDR2.